The 29 T cell receptor beta chains listed next were all sequenced from one sample in a study of T cell responses to AZD1222 COVID-19 vaccine (dated by TCRdb to about 2021). Libraries came from the immunoSEQ multiplex PCR assay. TCRdb mirrors the immuneACCESS table, restricted to in-frame sequences. Some clones are absent from its copies; in checked studies, under half trace to an unresolved V gene, and the reason for the others is unknown. The sample profile shows some 110,000 clones; about 91% of them were found once. The biggest ten clones account for over 7.5% of the sample. The time point label, read with the paper, signifies: baseline before first vaccination. The specimen was peripheral blood, collected on day 0 of AZD1222 vaccination. These receptors came from an adult in good health.

The CDR3 DNA follows: TGTGCCAGCAGAACGGACAAGAACTATGGCTACACCTTC. Translating gives CASRTDKNYGYTF. V gene TRBV12-3 or TRBV12-4 combines with J gene TRBJ1-2; a weak D match, TRBD1 (5 bases). The CDR3 is made up of 13 amino acids. Trimming pared 6 bases from V and 2 bases from J, leaving 10 bases between.

The chain recombines TRBV7-9 with TRBJ2-2; 8 bases align to TRBD1. This CDR3 spans 16 amino acids. Germline CDR1 reads SEHNR; CDR2 reads FQNEAQ (reference sequence). V trimming: 4 bases; J trimming: 3 bases; junction bases outside the gene matches: 7. The CDR3 DNA reads as TGTGCCAGCAGCTCCTCAGGGGGCGCTTACACCGGGGAGCTGTTTTTT. Translating it yields CASSSSGGAYTGELFF.

The CDR3 reads CSASLGTGGYGYTF. The CDR3 DNA sequence: TGCAGTGCTAGTCTCGGGACAGGGGGCTATGGCTACACCTTC. The gene calls are TRBV20-1 and TRBJ1-2, with 11 bases lining up with TRBD1. Germline assignment: CDR1 DFQATT and CDR2 SNEGSKA (reference sequence). The junction had 4 bases not matched to a gene; V was cut back by 3 bases and J by 4 bases. This CDR3 spans 14 amino acids.

The rearrangement uses TRBV6-5 and TRBJ1-3, with 7 bases that match TRBD1. V shed 6 bases and J 3 bases; nucleotides not matched to a gene: 8. The CDR3 is made up of 15 amino acids. CDR1 is MNHEY, CDR2 SVGAGI, per germline. In nucleotides, the CDR3 is TGTGCCAGCAGGGGGGCAGGGGGTAGTGGAAACACCATATATTTT. It encodes CASRGAGGSGNTIYF.

This clone was recorded once. The genes are TRBV28 and TRBJ1-4; D is unresolved. V was shortened by 3 bases and J by 11 bases, with 13 bases between the two germline ends. The CDR3 has 13 residues. The germline CDR1 and CDR2 sequences are MDHEN and SYDVKM. For the CDR3, the DNA is TGTGCCAGCAGTTTGGCCGCTGGGCCGAAACTGTTTTTT. Translating it yields CASSLAAGPKLFF. Supplemented by reference TRBV28 and TRBJ1-4, the full variable domain reads DVKVTQSSRYLVKRTGEKVFLECVQDMDHENMFWYRQDPGLGLRLIYFSYDVKMKEKGDIPEGYSVSREKKERFSLILESASTNQTSMYLCASSLAAGPKLFFGSGTQLSVL.

The V and J genes are TRBV27 and TRBJ1-5; D is unclear. The ends were cut back, 3 bases at V and 0 bases at J, with 6 bases in the middle. This CDR3 has 14 amino acids. The germline V gene encodes CDR1 MNHEY and CDR2 SMNVEV (reference sequence). CDR3 nucleotide sequence: TGTGCCAGCAGTTTCAAGAATAGCAATCAGCCCCAGCATTTT. This codes for CASSFKNSNQPQHF.

This clone was picked up a small number of times. The chain employs TRBV4-3 and TRBJ2-1; the match to TRBD2 covers 10 bases. The CDR3 totals 17 residues. Trimming took 0 bases from V and 10 from J; bases not matched to a gene: 12. From germline, CDR1 is LGHNA and CDR2 YSLEER. In nucleotides, the CDR3 is TGCGCCAGCAGCCAAGACCACCGGGGACTAGCGTCCGGGGAGCAGTTCTTC. Protein: CASSQDHRGLASGEQFF.

The chain couples TRBV21-1 to TRBJ1-1; the table's D call, TRBD1, was not checked against the DNA. TRBV21-1 is a pseudogene locus. The CDR3 extends over 14 amino acids. The CDR3 DNA follows: TGTGCCAGCAGCAGCGACAGGGAAGTGACTGAAGCTTTCTTT. It yields the protein CASSSDREVTEAFF.

V gene TRBV6-5 combines with J gene TRBJ1-5, with D uncertain. Per germline, CDR1 MNHEY and CDR2 SVGAGI. With 0 bases removed from V and 1 base from J, the gap between germline ends came to 10 bases. The CDR3 is made up of 16 amino acids. The CDR3 loop is CASSYSAVLSNQPQHF. The CDR3, as DNA: TGTGCCAGCAGTTACTCAGCGGTTTTGAGCAATCAGCCCCAGCATTTT.

This clone was recorded a few times. The V and J genes are TRBV6-5 and TRBJ2-1, with 8 bases aligning to TRBD1. Germline values: CDR1 MNHEY, CDR2 SVGAGI. The CDR3 is 13 amino acids. J was trimmed by 7 bases and V by 2 bases; bases with no gene match: 1. The DNA for the CDR3 is TGTGCCAGCAGTTACGGACAGGGAAATGAGCAGTTCTTC. Residues: CASSYGQGNEQFF.

V is TRBV11-2 and J is TRBJ2-3, with 12 bases fitting TRBD2. CDR1 and CDR2 (germline): SGHAT, FQNNGV. The J segment lost 0 bases and the V segment lost 5 bases, leaving 9 bases of the junction unmatched. The CDR3 is made up of 18 amino acids. Here the CDR3 reads CASSPLAGGQVSTDTQYF. CDR3 nucleotide sequence: TGTGCCAGCAGCCCACTAGCGGGAGGACAAGTGAGCACAGATACGCAGTATTTT.

This rearrangement joins TRBV4-1 to TRBJ1-2; 9 nucleotides agree with TRBD1. This CDR3 contains 14 residues. Germline V CDR1 and CDR2: MGHRA, YSYEKL. The trim removed 4 bases at V and 7 bases at J, leaving 7 bases unmatched. DNA of the CDR3: TGCGCCAGCAGCCCCGGACAGGGGTCGGTTGGCTACACCTTC. Its translation is CASSPGQGSVGYTF.

The sample holds one count of this clone. The chain links TRBV19 to TRBJ1-5; D is uncertain. The CDR3 is 13 amino acids. Germline V gene lookup returns CDR1 LNHDA and CDR2 SQIVND (reference sequence). V was pared by 8 bases and J by 2 bases, with 10 bases between. CDR3 sequence reads: CASAEGGNQPQHF. The DNA for the CDR3 is TGTGCCAGTGCTGAAGGAGGCAATCAGCCCCAGCATTTT. The entire variable domain, with the rest obtained from reference TRBV19 and TRBJ1-5, is as follows: DGGITQSPKYLFRKEGQNVTLSCEQNLNHDAMYWYRQDPGQGLRLIYYSQIVNDFQKGDIAEGYSVSREKKESFPLTVTSAQKNPTAFYLCASAEGGNQPQHFGDGTRLSIL.

As regards this clone: The sample has other DNA sequences that encode this CDR3 too. CDR3 region: CASSLESYEQYF. DNA for the CDR3: TGCGCCAGCAGCTTGGAATCATACGAGCAGTACTTC. The chain uses TRBV5-1 and TRBJ2-7; D unclear. With 0 bases removed from V and 4 bases from J, the gap between germline ends came to 5 bases. The CDR3 is 12 residues long. Per germline, CDR1 SGHRS and CDR2 YFSETQ.

CDR3 coding DNA: TGTGCCAGCAGCGTAGGGACCGTACCCCCCTTAAACAATGAGCAGTTCTTC. This translates into CASSVGTVPPLNNEQFF. The rearrangement joins TRBV9 to TRBJ2-1; no clear D. Germline CDR1 and CDR2: SGDLS and YYNGEE. CDR3 length: 17 amino acids. The V end lost 0 bases, the J end lost 5 bases, and 18 bases lay between the germline ends. Full variable domain (missing parts from reference TRBV9 and TRBJ2-1): DSGVTQTPKHLITATGQRVTLRCSPRSGDLSVYWYQQSLDQGLQFLIQYYNGEERAKGNILERFSAQQFPDLHSELNLSSLELGDSALYFCASSVGTVPPLNNEQFFGPGTRLTVL.

V usage is TRBV9 and J usage is TRBJ2-7, with D perhaps TRBD1 (6 bases). CDR1 and CDR2 from the germline V gene are SGDLS and YYNGEE. The CDR3 runs to 15 residues. V shed 0 bases and J shed 7 bases, with 17 bases lying between them. The CDR3 DNA reads TGTGCCAGCAGCGTAGACAGGGACGGTCTGGGGGAGCAGTACTTC. It yields the protein CASSVDRDGLGEQYF.

This chain connects TRBV5-1 to TRBJ1-2; tentative D call: TRBD1 (5 bases). Trimming took 5 bases from V and 8 from J, leaving 19 bases between them. CDR1 is SGHRS, CDR2 YFSETQ, per germline. CDR3 length: 14 residues. The CDR3 DNA follows: TGCGCCAGCAGTTTTAACCGGGACCCAGGGGGCTACACCTTC. Amino acids: CASSFNRDPGGYTF.

The rearrangement uses TRBV19 and TRBJ1-5; 9 bases line up with TRBD1. This CDR3 spans 15 amino acids. The germline CDR1 and CDR2 sequences are LNHDA and SQIVND (reference sequence). V shed 11 bases, J shed 1 base, and the junction held 9 bases outside the gene matches. CDR3 nucleotide sequence: TGTGCCGTAAGGGGGACAGGGATGAGCAATCAGCCCCAGCATTTT. Protein: CAVRGTGMSNQPQHF.

This clone was counted only a few times. This chain connects TRBV7-2 to TRBJ1-2; D is undetermined. The CDR3 is 18 residues long. Germline assignment: CDR1 SGHTA and CDR2 FQGNSA. V lost 4 bases and J 4 bases, leaving 25 bases between the germline ends. CDR3 sequence: CASSSNLGRIPSLYGYTF. CDR3 in DNA: TGTGCCAGCAGCTCCAATCTCGGACGGATCCCATCCCTCTATGGCTACACCTTC.

This chain connects TRBV7-9 to TRBJ1-5, with 9 bases lining up with TRBD1. Germline V lookup: CDR1 SEHNR, CDR2 FQNEAQ (reference sequence). This CDR3 contains 14 residues. Trimming at V came to 6 bases and at J to 6 bases, leaving 6 bases not matched to a gene. The CDR3 coding sequence is TGTGCCAGCAGTTCCGGGACAGGGTTTCAGCCCCAGCATTTT. Translated, it gives CASSSGTGFQPQHF.

The V and J genes are TRBV7-9 and TRBJ2-2; the D gene could be TRBD1 or TRBD2 (5 bases each). This CDR3 region has 15 residues. Germline-derived CDR1 and CDR2 are SEHNR and FQNEAQ (reference sequence). V shed 2 bases and J shed 3 bases, with 10 bases lying between them. The CDR3, as DNA: TGTGCCAGCAGCTTACTCCTGGGGGACACCGGGGAGCTGTTTTTT. Its translation is CASSLLLGDTGELFF.

The gene calls are TRBV4-2 and TRBJ2-3; the match to TRBD1 covers 7 bases. V lost 0 bases and J lost 2; bases outside the gene matches: 5. The germline V gene encodes CDR1 LGHNA and CDR2 YNFKEQ. The CDR3 contains 16 residues. This CDR3 is CASSQDSGQYTDTQYF. In DNA, the CDR3 is TGTGCCAGCAGCCAAGATTCGGGACAGTACACAGATACGCAGTATTTT.

This chain joins TRBV7-9 and TRBJ1-5; D gene ambiguous. Germline CDR1 is SEHNR and CDR2 is FQNEAQ (reference sequence). This CDR3 has 13 amino acids. Trimming stripped 1 base from V and 6 bases from J, with 7 bases between. The CDR3 DNA reads TGTGCCAGCAGCTTAGAACAATCTCAGCCCCAGCATTTT. Translating it yields CASSLEQSQPQHF.

The J gene is TRBJ2-1, the V gene TRBV7-3; 7 nucleotides line up with TRBD2. CDR1 and CDR2 (germline): SGHTA, FQGTGA. This CDR3 region has 15 residues. V lost 0 bases and J lost 7; bases outside the gene matches: 6. CDR3 residues: CASSLTFLAENEQFF. In DNA, the CDR3 is TGTGCCAGCAGCTTAACGTTTCTAGCGGAGAATGAGCAGTTCTTC.

This chain joins TRBV5-4 and TRBJ1-1, with 7 bases identical to TRBD1. J was trimmed by 1 base and V by 4 bases; bases with no gene match: 10. The CDR3 covers 16 residues. Germline V lookup: CDR1 SGHNT, CDR2 YYREEE (reference sequence). CDR3 loop: CASSPTWDSRNTEAFF. The CDR3 DNA follows: TGTGCCAGCAGCCCGACTTGGGACAGCCGGAACACTGAAGCTTTCTTT.

The chain recombines TRBV5-3 with TRBJ2-1, with TRBD1 identical over 9 bases. TRBV5-3 is an open reading frame whose function is uncertain. The CDR3 has 13 residues. V was clipped by 9 bases and J by 3 bases; unmatched bases: 4. CDR3: CAKPGQGYNEQFF. CDR3 sequence (DNA): TGTGCCAAACCGGGACAGGGCTACAATGAGCAGTTCTTC.

Remarks on this clone: This sample includes further DNA sequences coding for the same CDR3. The CDR3 reads CASSLDRANYGYTF. The CDR3 DNA reads as TGTGCCAGCAGCTTGGACCGCGCTAACTATGGCTACACCTTC. The genes are TRBV7-2 and TRBJ1-2; no definite D call. Trimming pared 3 bases from V and 0 bases from J, leaving 8 bases between. Germline-derived CDR1 and CDR2 are SGHTA and FQGNSA. The CDR3 runs to 14 residues. Drawing the rest from reference TRBV7-2 and TRBJ1-2, the complete variable domain is GAGVSQSPSNKVTEKGKDVELRCDPISGHTALYWYRQSLGQGLEFLIYFQGNSAPDKSGLPSDRFSAERTGGSVSTLTIQRTQQEDSAVYLCASSLDRANYGYTFGSGTRLTVV.

The CDR3 DNA follows: TGTGCCAGCAGCGTAACAGGCTCCCACAATCAGCCCCAGCATTTT. Its protein product is CASSVTGSHNQPQHF. This chain links TRBV9 with TRBJ1-5; possible D gene TRBD1, 5 bases. Looked up from germline, CDR1 is SGDLS and CDR2 is YYNGEE. The CDR3 is 15 residues long. Trimming stripped 1 base from V and 3 bases from J, with 11 bases between.

The rearrangement uses TRBV7-9 and TRBJ1-3; 8 positions match TRBD1. Unmatched junction bases numbered 1, after V lost 3 bases and J lost 3 bases. CDR1 and CDR2 from the germline V gene are SEHNR and FQNEAQ (reference sequence). The CDR3 totals 14 residues. In DNA form, the CDR3 reads TGTGCCAGCAGCTTTGGACAGGGTGGAAACACCATATATTTT. This encodes CASSFGQGGNTIYF.